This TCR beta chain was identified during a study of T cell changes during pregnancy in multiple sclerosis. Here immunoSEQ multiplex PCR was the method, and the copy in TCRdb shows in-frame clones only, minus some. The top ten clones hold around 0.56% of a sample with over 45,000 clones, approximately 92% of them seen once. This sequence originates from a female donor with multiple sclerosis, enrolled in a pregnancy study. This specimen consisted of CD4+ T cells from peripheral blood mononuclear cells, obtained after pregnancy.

The CDR3 region has the DNA TGTGCCAGCAGCTTCTCCGGGACTAGTACAGGCGAGCAGTACTTC. Translation: CASSFSGTSTGEQYF. The chain employs TRBV11-2 and TRBJ2-7; 8 bases are a match to TRBD2. The CDR3 covers 15 residues. The V segment lost 3 bases and the J segment 6 bases; nucleotides outside the gene matches: 10. Germline CDR1 SGHAT, CDR2 FQNNGV.